This T cell receptor beta chain originates from a study of blood T cell repertoires in COVID-19. Profiling relied on immunoSEQ multiplex PCR, and the TCRdb table lists in-frame clones only, not all of them. The profile shows 200,000 to 250,000 clones, 65% to 90% of them singletons. Sequencing used PBMCs or T cells enriched from blood (not recorded which). The sequence came from a woman aged 40 to 49 with acute COVID-19.

The CDR3 region is CASSPLEMPGANVLTF. The CDR3 bases are TGTGCCAGTAGCCCGTTGGAGATGCCCGGGGCCAACGTCCTGACTTTC. This sequence joins TRBV19 and TRBJ2-6, with D unclear. The CDR3 totals 16 residues. V was trimmed by 6 bases and J by 4 bases, leaving 16 bases between them. Germline assignment: CDR1 LNHDA and CDR2 SQIVND (reference sequence).